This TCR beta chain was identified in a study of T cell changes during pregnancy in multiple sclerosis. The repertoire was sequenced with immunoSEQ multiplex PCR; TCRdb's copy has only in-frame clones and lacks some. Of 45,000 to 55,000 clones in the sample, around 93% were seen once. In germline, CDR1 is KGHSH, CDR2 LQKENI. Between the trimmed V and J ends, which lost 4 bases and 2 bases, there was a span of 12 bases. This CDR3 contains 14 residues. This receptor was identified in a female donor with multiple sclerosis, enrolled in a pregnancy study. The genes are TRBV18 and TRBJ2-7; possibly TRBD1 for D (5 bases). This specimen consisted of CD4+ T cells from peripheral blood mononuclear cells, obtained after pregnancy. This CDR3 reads CASSQGALTYEQYF. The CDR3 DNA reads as TGTGCCAGCTCACAAGGGGCCCTTACCTACGAGCAGTACTTC. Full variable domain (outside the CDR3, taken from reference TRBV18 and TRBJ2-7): NAGVMQNPRHLVRRRGQEARLRCSPMKGHSHVYWYRQLPEEGLKFMVYLQKENIIDESGMPKERFSAEFPKEGPSILRIQQVVRGDSAAYFCASSQGALTYEQYFGPGTRLTVT.